The rows below give T cell receptor beta chains drawn from one sample of a study of cytomegalovirus exposure and HLA in healthy donors. Profiled with immunoSEQ multiplex PCR; TCRdb holds only in-frame clones, not every one. This table holds about 180,000 clones, around 77% found once. Specimen: PBMCs. Receptors originate from a man aged 55 to 70 in good health and CMV-seronegative. The CDR3 runs from the conserved cysteine through the conserved F or W. Fields, in order: clone size, V gene, D gene, J gene, CDR3 DNA, CDR3 protein. A D gene is named only where the DNA matches it firmly. Clone sizes are given selectively: once, few, many, or a class where the clone is expanded.

NA	TRBV5-1	NA	TRBJ1-5	TGCGCCAGCAGCTTGGGAGGGGGTAGCAATCAGCCCCAGCATTTT	CASSLGGGSNQPQHF
NA	TRBV19	NA	TRBJ2-3	TGTGCCAGTAGTATTTGGAGCTCCACAGATACGCAGTATTTT	CASSIWSSTDTQYF
NA	TRBV19	TRBD2	TRBJ2-7	TGTGCCAGCCTTTATAGCGGGAGGCATCAAGAGCAGTACTTC	CASLYSGRHQEQYF
few	TRBV6-1	NA	TRBJ2-3	TGTGCCAGCAGTGAAATCCTAGGGGAGGCAGATACGCAGTATTTT	CASSEILGEADTQYF
NA	TRBV9	NA	TRBJ1-3	TGTGCCAGCCAGCAGGGGCCTGGAAACACCATATATTTT	CASQQGPGNTIYF
NA	TRBV4-2	TRBD2	TRBJ2-5	TGTGCCAGCAGCCCCGGACTAGCAGAGACCCAGTACTTC	CASSPGLAETQYF
NA	TRBV6-5	NA	TRBJ2-7	TGTGCCAGCAGTCACGACGTAAGGAGCTCCTACGAGCAGTACTTC	CASSHDVRSSYEQYF
NA	TRBV29-1	TRBD2	TRBJ2-3	TGCAGCGTTGAAGCCGCACGAGGGACTAGTTCCACTAGCACAGATACGCAGTATTTT	CSVEAARGTSSTSTDTQYF
NA	TRBV6-4	NA	TRBJ1-2	TGTGCCAGCAGTCCCTGGGGAGGGCTCGACTATGGCTACACCTTC	CASSPWGGLDYGYTF
NA	TRBV6-1	NA	TRBJ2-7	TGTGCCAGCAGTGATTTTTCTAGCTGGTCCTACGAGCAGTACTTC	CASSDFSSWSYEQYF
NA	TRBV7-9	TRBD1	TRBJ1-5	TGTTCCAGCAGCTTAGGAGACAGGGCCAATCAGCCCCAGCATTTT	CSSSLGDRANQPQHF
NA	TRBV10-1	NA	TRBJ2-7	TGCGCCAGCAGTGCCACAGGCCGAACCTACGAGCAGTACTTC	CASSATGRTYEQYF
NA	TRBV13	TRBD2	TRBJ2-7	TGTGCCAGCAGCCCCCCGACTAGCGGGAGGGCCTCCTACGAGCAGTACTTC	CASSPPTSGRASYEQYF
once	TRBV19	TRBD1	TRBJ1-6	TGTGCCAGTAGTATTGGATCCGCCGGGACAGGGGATTCACCCCTCAACTTT	CASSIGSAGTGDSPLNF
few	TRBV10-1	NA	TRBJ1-1	NA	CASSSSTGSNTEAFF
NA	TRBV5-1	NA	TRBJ2-2	TGCGCCAGCAGCTTGGCCGCGGGTTTCCCCAACGCCGGGGAGCTGTTTTTT	CASSLAAGFPNAGELFF
NA	TRBV29-1	TRBD2	TRBJ2-7	TGCAGCTTTGGGGGGGGACCATCCTACGAGCAGTACTTC	CSFGGGPSYEQYF
NA	TRBV5-4	TRBD1	TRBJ2-2	TGTGCCAGCAGCTCCGGGACAGGGCGCACCGGGGAGCTGTTTTTT	CASSSGTGRTGELFF
NA	TRBV2	TRBD1	TRBJ1-6	TGTGCCAGCAGGGGGGGGACAGGGTTGGGCACCCTCCACTTT	CASRGGTGLGTLHF
NA	TRBV2	NA	TRBJ1-4	TGTGCCAGCAGTGACAGGGGTGGCGGTAAAAATGAAAAACTGTTTTTT	CASSDRGGGKNEKLFF
NA	TRBV19	NA	TRBJ2-7	TGTGCCAGTGCCACGCAGGGGAAATTAGCCTACGAGCAGTACTTC	CASATQGKLAYEQYF
NA	TRBV30	NA	TRBJ1-2	TGTGCCTGGACGGGGGGGAAAGACTATGGCTACACCTTC	CAWTGGKDYGYTF
NA	TRBV5-4	NA	TRBJ1-1	TGTGCCAGCAGCTTGGCCCGGACAGTTGAAGCTTTCTTT	CASSLARTVEAFF
NA	TRBV4-1	TRBD1	TRBJ1-1	TGCGCCAGCAGCCAAGATCAGGGGGCGAACACTGAAGCTTTCTTT	CASSQDQGANTEAFF
NA	TRBV19	TRBD1	TRBJ1-5	TGTGCCAGTAGTGTCACAGGGGGAGCCCAGCATTTT	CASSVTGGAQHF
few	TRBV5-1	NA	TRBJ1-1	TGCGCCAGCAGCTTAAATTCCGCAGGGAGGGACACTGAAGCTTTCTTT	CASSLNSAGRDTEAFF
NA	TRBV7-4	TRBD2	TRBJ2-2	TGTGCCAGCAGCTCGCTACTAGCGGCGAACACCGGGGAGCTGTTTTTT	CASSSLLAANTGELFF
NA	TRBV6-5	TRBD1	TRBJ1-1	TGTGCCAGCAGCCTAGACAGGGTAGAGACTGAAGCTTTCTTT	CASSLDRVETEAFF
NA	TRBV6-1	TRBD1	TRBJ2-5	TGTGCCAGCAGCTGGGACAGGATGGGGCAAGAGACCCAGTACTTC	CASSWDRMGQETQYF
NA	TRBV30	TRBD2	TRBJ2-7	TGTGCCTGGAGCTACGGGACTATTGGTAACGAGCAGTACTTC	CAWSYGTIGNEQYF
NA	TRBV29-1	NA	TRBJ1-2	TGCAGCGTTACGGCCAGGGATGGCTATGGCTACACCTTC	CSVTARDGYGYTF
NA	TRBV19	NA	TRBJ2-7	TGTGCCAGTAGTATCCTAGCGGGACAGGGGACCAACGAGCAGTACTTC	CASSILAGQGTNEQYF
NA	TRBV5-1	TRBD1	TRBJ2-7	TGCGCCAGCACACCGGGACAGGGCTACGAGCAGTACTTC	CASTPGQGYEQYF
NA	TRBV5-6	TRBD1	TRBJ1-3	TGTGCCAGCAGCTTGTTCCAGGGGGCGTACGTTGCTGGAAACACCATATATTTT	CASSLFQGAYVAGNTIYF
NA	TRBV6-5	NA	TRBJ1-2	TGTGCCAGCTATAGGAAGACAGGCCTATCCACCGGCTACACCTTC	CASYRKTGLSTGYTF
NA	TRBV15	NA	TRBJ1-5	TGTGCCACCAGCAGAGATCGGGGGAGCAATCAGCCCCAGCATTTT	CATSRDRGSNQPQHF
few	TRBV29-1	TRBD2	TRBJ2-1	TGCAGCGTTCTAGCGGGGCCCGGAGGTGAGCAGTTCTTC	CSVLAGPGGEQFF
once	TRBV15	TRBD2	TRBJ2-1	TGTGCCACCAGCAGACCGTGGGGCCTAACGGGGGGGGGCTACAATGAGCAGTTCTTC	CATSRPWGLTGGGYNEQFF
NA	TRBV7-9	NA	TRBJ1-5	TGTGCCAGCAGCTCCGGGCAGGGTAATCAGCCCCAGCATTTT	CASSSGQGNQPQHF
NA	TRBV2	NA	TRBJ2-2	TGTGCCAGCAGTGAAGTTCGGGTCGCGGGGGAGCTGTTTTTT	CASSEVRVAGELFF
NA	TRBV7-9	TRBD2	TRBJ2-3	TGTGCCAGCAGCTTAGGGCTAGCGGGGGTCGGTACAGATACGCAGTATTTT	CASSLGLAGVGTDTQYF
NA	TRBV7-9	TRBD1	TRBJ1-4	TGTGCCAGCAGCAGGGACAGAAGTAATGAAAAACTGTTTTTT	CASSRDRSNEKLFF
NA	TRBV6-6	NA	TRBJ2-5	TGTGCCAGCAGTTACTCTTCCAGGTCACAAGAGACCCAGTACTTC	CASSYSSRSQETQYF
NA	TRBV29-1	TRBD2	TRBJ2-3	TGCAGCGTTCTTGGCCTAGCGGGAGATACGCAGTATTTT	CSVLGLAGDTQYF
NA	TRBV30	NA	TRBJ1-2	TGTGCCTGGAATGTCTGGGAGGAAGGCTACACCTTC	CAWNVWEEGYTF
NA	TRBV4-1	NA	TRBJ2-2	TGCGCCAGCAGCCAAGAGCGTATTGCCGGGGAGCTGTTTTTT	CASSQERIAGELFF
few	TRBV27	NA	TRBJ1-1	TGTGCCAGCATCGGGCTAAGATGGCAGGGGAAGGCGAACACTGAAGCTTTCTTT	CASIGLRWQGKANTEAFF
NA	TRBV30	NA	TRBJ2-7	TGTGCCTGGAGTGGTCAGGGTAACGAGCAGTACTTC	CAWSGQGNEQYF
NA	TRBV5-1	TRBD2	TRBJ2-5	TGCGCCAGCAGCCCCGGGGGAGGGGAGACCCAGTACTTC	CASSPGGGETQYF
NA	TRBV18	NA	TRBJ2-5	TGTGCCAGCTCACCGGAACAGGATGGGACCCAGTACTTC	CASSPEQDGTQYF
NA	TRBV7-8	NA	TRBJ1-5	TGTGCCAGCAGCTTAGACGGGAATAGCAATCAGCCCCAGCATTTT	CASSLDGNSNQPQHF
NA	TRBV19	NA	TRBJ2-2	TGTGCCAGTAGTATAGGGGAGACAGGCGGGGAGCTGTTTTTT	CASSIGETGGELFF
NA	TRBV14	NA	TRBJ1-5	TGTGCCAGCAGCCATGGGAGTGGCAATCAGCCCCAGCATTTT	CASSHGSGNQPQHF
NA	TRBV5-1	TRBD2	TRBJ2-2	TGCGCCAGCAGCTTGCCAGCGGGGACCGGGGAGCTGTTTTTT	CASSLPAGTGELFF